The entry below gives a single T cell receptor beta chain sequence along with its context. This specimen belongs to a study of read filtering for tumor transcriptome and immune sequencing. Molecular barcoded adaptors covering alpha/delta and beta/gamma chains were used on approximately 400 ng RNA. TCRdb recomputed calls from the reads with MiXCR, one row per CDR3 protein. This table has about 38,000 distinct CDR3 sequences, 14% appearing once. This TCR was recovered from a donor aged 40 or older with multiple myeloma. Sequences were obtained from a population of CD138-negative cells sorted from bone marrow.

The CDR3 sequence: CASSDRGNTEAFF. CDR3 DNA sequence: TGTGCCAGCAGCGACAGGGGAAACACTGAAGCTTTCTTT. V gene TRBV12-3 or TRBV12-4 combines with J gene TRBJ1-1; 8 nucleotides match TRBD1. The CDR3 has 13 amino acids. Trimming removed 6 bases from V and 2 bases from J; junction bases left unmatched: 2.